Following are 26 T cell receptor beta chains from one sample sequenced in a study of T cells in tuberculosis. The protocol was immunoSEQ multiplex PCR, while the TCRdb copy is restricted to in-frame clones and leaves out a portion. The sample shows 45,000 or so clones, roughly 96% of them seen only once. Sequencing was carried out using PBMCs. Receptors originate from a donor between 10 and 35 years old with latent tuberculosis or without tuberculosis infection.

V gene TRBV5-7 combines with J gene TRBJ2-5, with 15 bases that match TRBD2. TRBV5-7 is an ORF, with its function uncertain. This CDR3 has 16 residues. V was clipped by 3 bases and J by 5 bases; unmatched bases: 5. The DNA of the CDR3 is TGTGCCAGCAGCTCGGGACTAGCGGGGGGAGGTGAGACCCAGTACTTC. Translated, it gives CASSSGLAGGGETQYF.

The J gene is TRBJ2-1, the V gene TRBV11-1; D unclear. Per the germline V gene, CDR1 is SGHAT and CDR2 is FQDESV (reference sequence). There are 16 residues in the CDR3. Trimming took off 3 bases at V and 0 bases at J, with 12 bases between the two ends. The CDR3 region is CASSFPALSSYNEQFF. CDR3 DNA: TGTGCCAGCAGCTTCCCTGCCCTAAGCTCCTACAATGAGCAGTTCTTC.

This sequence joins TRBV7-2 and TRBJ2-5; 8 positions agree with TRBD1. The J segment lost 4 bases and the V segment lost 2 bases, leaving 9 bases of the junction unmatched. The CDR3 runs to 16 residues. CDR1 SGHTA and CDR2 FQGNSA come from the germline V gene. The CDR3 DNA follows: TGTGCCAGCAGCTTAAATCCCCCAGGGGGCACAGAGACCCAGTACTTC. This sequence encodes CASSLNPPGGTETQYF.

This clone was detected only a few times. CDR3 sequence: CASSLERILGYTF. The CDR3 nucleotides are TGTGCCAGCAGCTTAGAGCGGATTTTAGGCTACACCTTC. The rearrangement joins TRBV7-2 to TRBJ1-2, with no clear D. This CDR3 has 13 residues. V was cut by 1 base and J by 8 bases, with 11 bases left in between. CDR1 and CDR2 from the germline V gene are SGHTA and FQGNSA.

This chain connects TRBV4-3 to TRBJ2-3, with TRBD2 matching 7 bases. Germline CDR1 reads LGHNA; CDR2 reads YSLEER. V was pared by 1 base and J by 0 bases, with 7 bases of the junction left unmatched. This CDR3 is built from 17 residues. CDR3 bases: TGCGCCAGCAGCCAAGTCGCCCCGGGACTAAGCACAGATACGCAGTATTTT. Protein sequence: CASSQVAPGLSTDTQYF.

The V and J genes are TRBV19 and TRBJ2-7, with D possibly matching TRBD2 (5 bases). Germline CDR1 is LNHDA and CDR2 is SQIVND (reference sequence). V lost 4 bases to trimming and J lost 0 bases, with 19 bases between them. This CDR3 is 17 amino acids long. This CDR3 reads CASSNGDRRLYSYEQYF. The CDR3 nucleotides are TGTGCCAGTAGTAACGGGGATCGTCGGTTGTACTCCTACGAGCAGTACTTC.

V is TRBV28 and J is TRBJ1-1, with a tentative D call TRBD1 (5 bases). V was cut by 1 base and J by 0 bases, with 9 bases left in between. The CDR3 runs to 15 residues. The germline gives CDR1 MDHEN, CDR2 SYDVKM. CDR3: CASSLLDRMNTEAFF. In DNA form, the CDR3 reads TGTGCCAGCAGTTTATTAGACAGAATGAACACTGAAGCTTTCTTT.

The rearrangement links TRBV25-1 to TRBJ1-3; D may be TRBD1 (6 bases). The CDR3 spans 17 residues. Germline V CDR1 and CDR2: MGHDK, SYGVNS. V dropped 4 bases and J dropped 1 base, with 17 bases sitting between them. Here the CDR3 DNA reads TGTGCCAGCAGTGGGACCAGGGGAATTGAATCTGGAAACACCATATATTTT. Its translation: CASSGTRGIESGNTIYF.

The chain carries TRBV9 and TRBJ1-1, with D possibly matching TRBD1 (5 bases). The V gene lost 5 bases and the J gene lost 11 bases, with 19 bases spanning the gap. Germline-derived CDR1 and CDR2 are SGDLS and YYNGEE. This CDR3 spans 13 amino acids. The CDR3: CASSNAGGLWAFF. Written as DNA, the CDR3 is TGTGCCAGCAGTAACGCGGGGGGATTGTGGGCTTTCTTT.

The V and J genes are TRBV7-2 and TRBJ1-1; D remains ambiguous. Germline V gives CDR1 SGHTA, CDR2 FQGNSA. The V and J ends lost 3 bases and 2 bases respectively, with 4 bases between them. The CDR3 spans 12 residues. Written as DNA, the CDR3 is TGTGCCAGCAGCTTCGTCAACACTGAAGCTTTCTTT. Translating gives CASSFVNTEAFF.

V gene TRBV28 combines with J gene TRBJ2-1; tentative D call: TRBD2 (7 bases). The V and J ends lost 6 bases and 7 bases respectively, with 22 bases between them. The CDR3 is 16 amino acids. Germline CDR1 and CDR2: MDHEN and SYDVKM. CDR3 loop: CASSPAGAGKGNEQFF. Written as DNA, the CDR3 is TGTGCCAGCAGCCCCGCGGGGGCAGGGAAGGGGAATGAGCAGTTCTTC.

The CDR3 region has the DNA TGTGCCAGCAGTTACGGGACAGGGACAAACTATGGCTACACCTTC. Residues: CASSYGTGTNYGYTF. The V and J genes are TRBV6-5 and TRBJ1-2; 9 bases are shared with TRBD1. The CDR3 covers 15 residues. J gave up 2 bases and V 2 bases, and 3 bases lay outside the gene matches. The germline V gene has CDR1 MNHEY and CDR2 SVGAGI.

This clone showed up just once. The V gene is TRBV27, the J gene TRBJ1-1; possibly TRBD1 for D (5 bases). This CDR3 spans 13 amino acids. Trimming took off 4 bases at V and 10 bases at J, with 16 bases between the two ends. The germline CDR1 and CDR2 sequences are MNHEY and SMNVEV (reference sequence). The CDR3 reads CASSYLNGGGAFF. In nucleotides, the CDR3 is TGTGCCAGCAGTTACTTGAATGGGGGGGGAGCTTTCTTT.

This chain links TRBV6-1 with TRBJ1-2; unclear D gene. The CDR3 is 13 residues long. The germline gives CDR1 MNHNS, CDR2 SASEGT. Trimming stripped 5 bases from V and 2 bases from J, with 9 bases between. CDR3 nucleotides: TGTGCCAGCAGTCTAAGCCAAAACTATGGCTACACCTTC. Translating gives CASSLSQNYGYTF.

This clone was seen just once. The chain recombines TRBV6-6 with TRBJ2-3; 9 positions agree with TRBD1. CDR3 length equals 15 residues. Germline loops: CDR1 MNHNY, CDR2 SVGAGI (reference sequence). J lost 1 base, V lost 4 bases, and 3 bases had no gene match. CDR3 DNA sequence: TGTGCCAGCAGTTTCCGGACAGGGGGCACAGATACGCAGTATTTT. Translation gives CASSFRTGGTDTQYF.

The chain joins TRBV4-2 to TRBJ1-1; weak D call: TRBD1 (5 bases). The CDR3 spans 14 residues. V shed 2 bases and J shed 1 base, with 8 bases lying between them. Germline lookup yields CDR1 LGHNA and CDR2 YNFKEQ. Here the CDR3 reads CASSQQGGNTEAFF. The DNA for the CDR3 is TGTGCCAGCAGCCAACAGGGTGGGAACACTGAAGCTTTCTTT.

A single count supports this clone. The chain couples TRBV5-1 to TRBJ1-1; 8 bases line up with TRBD1. Trimming took 5 bases from V and 1 from J; bases not matched to a gene: 7. Germline CDR1 is SGHRS and CDR2 is YFSETQ. The CDR3 extends over 15 amino acids. Here the CDR3 reads CASRDREVGNTEAFF. The CDR3, as DNA: TGCGCCAGCAGGGACAGGGAAGTCGGGAACACTGAAGCTTTCTTT.

V and J are TRBV6-5 and TRBJ1-6; a weak D match, TRBD1 (6 bases). The ends were cut back, 0 bases at V and 10 bases at J, with 16 bases in the middle. The germline V gene has CDR1 MNHEY and CDR2 SVGAGI. This CDR3 contains 16 residues. In nucleotides, the CDR3 is TGTGCCAGCAGTTACTCAGGAGCCAGGGGCTCCTCACCCCTCCACTTT. Its translation: CASSYSGARGSSPLHF.

The rearrangement links TRBV10-3 to TRBJ1-3, with D uncertain. The CDR3 spans 12 residues. CDR1 and CDR2 (germline): ENHRY, SYGVKD. The germline V and J ends were trimmed by 5 bases and 2 bases, with 4 bases remaining between them. The CDR3 sequence: CAISYTGNTIYF. CDR3 sequence (DNA): TGTGCCATCAGTTATACTGGAAACACCATATATTTT.

For the CDR3, the DNA is TGTGCCAGCAGCTCCGGGACTGGCTCCTACGAGCAGTACTTC. Translated: CASSSGTGSYEQYF. This chain joins TRBV7-2 and TRBJ2-7, with TRBD2 as a possible D gene (6 bases). Trimming shortened V by 4 bases and J by 0 bases, and 10 bases separated the two germline ends. Germline-derived CDR1 and CDR2 are SGHTA and FQGNSA. The CDR3 is 14 amino acids. Using reference TRBV7-2 and TRBJ2-7 for the parts outside the CDR3, the full variable domain is GAGVSQSPSNKVTEKGKDVELRCDPISGHTALYWYRQSLGQGLEFLIYFQGNSAPDKSGLPSDRFSAERTGGSVSTLTIQRTQQEDSAVYLCASSSGTGSYEQYFGPGTRLTVT.

The rearrangement uses TRBV19 and TRBJ1-5, with D maybe TRBD1 (6 bases). Trimming stripped 4 bases from V and 1 base from J, with 14 bases between. The CDR3 spans 16 residues. Germline assignment: CDR1 LNHDA and CDR2 SQIVND (reference sequence). CDR3 protein: CASSTRGRGSNQPQHF. Written as DNA, the CDR3 is TGTGCCAGTAGTACTAGGGGCAGGGGAAGCAATCAGCCCCAGCATTTT.

The V gene is TRBV19, the J gene TRBJ2-7; 8 nucleotides agree with TRBD1. V was pared by 6 bases and J by 5 bases, with 6 bases of the junction left unmatched. This CDR3 comprises 13 residues. Germline assignment: CDR1 LNHDA and CDR2 SQIVND (reference sequence). CDR3 in DNA: TGTGCCAGTAGCCCTCAGGGGGCCGACGAGCAGTACTTC. This encodes CASSPQGADEQYF.

This chain connects TRBV13 to TRBJ2-7, with 14 bases matching TRBD2. The J segment lost 3 bases and the V segment lost 5 bases, leaving 15 bases of the junction unmatched. Germline CDR1 reads PRHDT; CDR2 reads FYEKMQ (reference sequence). CDR3 length equals 19 residues. This chain's CDR3 is CASSLTPGLAGAQYYEQYF. Written as DNA, the CDR3 is TGTGCCAGCAGCCTAACCCCGGGACTAGCGGGGGCCCAATACTACGAGCAGTACTTC. The whole variable domain, filled in from reference TRBV13 and TRBJ2-7, reads AAGVIQSPRHLIKEKRETATLKCYPIPRHDTVYWYQQGPGQDPQFLISFYEKMQSDKGSIPDRFSAQQFSDYHSELNMSSLELGDSALYFCASSLTPGLAGAQYYEQYFGPGTRLTVT.

This chain joins TRBV19 and TRBJ2-3; perhaps TRBD2 as D (7 bases). Trimming cost V 4 bases and J 6 bases, with 20 bases left between them. Germline V lookup: CDR1 LNHDA, CDR2 SQIVND (reference sequence). The CDR3 is 16 amino acids. In DNA form, the CDR3 reads TGTGCCAGTAGTAGCCTCGGGGGGCGGAGTAGCGATACGCAGTATTTT. Translated, it gives CASSSLGGRSSDTQYF.

The chain has TRBV7-9 and TRBJ2-7; possible D gene TRBD1, 6 bases. Trimming removed 4 bases from V and 1 base from J, with 14 bases in between. The CDR3 contains 15 residues. Germline values: CDR1 SEHNR, CDR2 FQNEAQ (reference sequence). Written as DNA, the CDR3 is TGTGCCAGCAGCTCGACCGGGACAAAATCCTACGAGCAGTACTTC. Translation gives CASSSTGTKSYEQYF. Supplemented by reference TRBV7-9 and TRBJ2-7, the full variable domain reads DTGVSQNPRHKITKRGQNVTFRCDPISEHNRLYWYRQTLGQGPEFLTYFQNEAQLEKSRLLSDRFSAERPKGSFSTLEIQRTEQGDSAMYLCASSSTGTKSYEQYFGPGTRLTVT.

The chain joins TRBV25-1 to TRBJ2-7, with a possible D match to TRBD1 (6 bases). Trimming took 5 bases from V and 5 from J, leaving 22 bases between them. The CDR3 has 16 residues. CDR1 and CDR2 (germline): MGHDK, SYGVNS. CDR3 sequence reads: CASSNSPVTGSDEQYF. CDR3 DNA sequence: TGTGCCAGCAGTAATTCTCCGGTGACAGGTTCAGACGAGCAGTACTTC.